Below are 30 T cell receptor beta chains sequenced from a single sample in a study of T cell repertoires in ileal Crohn's disease. TCRdb's copy holds only in-frame clones and misses some; the assay was immunoSEQ multiplex PCR. The table shows some 12,000 clones, with around 76% occurring only once. The source material was ileal tissue. The source of these receptors is an adult with Crohn's disease.

The V gene is TRBV11-3, the J gene TRBJ2-2; 7 bases map to TRBD1. After removal of 5 bases from V and 7 bases from J, the junction contained 10 bases not matched to a gene. The CDR3 length is 15 residues. Germline CDR1 is SGHNT and CDR2 is YENEEA. The CDR3 loop is CASSPIVQGNGELFF. In DNA form, the CDR3 reads TGTGCCAGCAGCCCCATAGTACAGGGGAACGGGGAGCTGTTTTTT.

J is TRBJ2-7 and V is TRBV2; the D is unclear. V was pared by 7 bases and J by 0 bases, with 19 bases between. Germline loops: CDR1 SNHLY, CDR2 FYNNEI. This CDR3 contains 16 residues. As DNA, the CDR3 is TGTGCCAGCAAAGAAAGCCGGGTTTTTAGCTCCTACGAGCAGTACTTC. It encodes CASKESRVFSSYEQYF.

The rearrangement links TRBV5-1 to TRBJ2-1, with 7 bases that match TRBD1. With V trimmed by 5 bases and J by 4 bases, 6 bases remained unmatched. There are 14 residues in the CDR3. Germline V gene lookup returns CDR1 SGHRS and CDR2 YFSETQ. The CDR3 reads CASRHIQGYNEQFF. The CDR3 bases are TGCGCCAGCAGGCATATACAGGGGTACAATGAGCAGTTCTTC.

About this clone: A read error may produce the germline difference seen at one junction end. V is TRBV7-7 and J is TRBJ2-5, with 8 nucleotides matching TRBD2. Germline V gene sequence: CDR1 SSHAT, CDR2 FNYEAQ (reference sequence). The CDR3 is made up of 16 amino acids. CDR3 loop: CASSLATVAGNETQYF. The CDR3 DNA follows: TGTGCTAGCAGCTTAGCTACGGTAGCGGGGAATGAGACCCAGTACTTC. Using reference TRBV7-7 and TRBJ2-5 for the parts outside the CDR3, the full variable domain is GAGVSQSPRYKVTKRGQDVTLRCDPISSHATLYWYQQALGQGPEFLTYFNYEAQPDKSGLPSDRFSAERPEGSISTLTIQRTEQRDSAMYRCASSLATVAGNETQYFGPGTRLLVL.

This clone was observed once. The chain combines TRBV5-1 with TRBJ2-1; 9 bases are shared with TRBD1. Germline trimming cut 0 bases from V and 7 bases from J; bases unmatched to any gene: 8. The germline gives CDR1 SGHRS, CDR2 YFSETQ. This CDR3 is 16 amino acids long. CDR3 loop: CASSLALGTGLNEQFF. CDR3 sequence (DNA): TGCGCCAGCAGCTTGGCTCTAGGGACAGGGCTAAATGAGCAGTTCTTC.

This chain's CDR3 is CASSMAGVTDTQYF. CDR3 nucleotide sequence: TGTGCCAGTAGTATGGCGGGGGTCACAGATACGCAGTATTTT. The chain recombines TRBV19 with TRBJ2-3, with TRBD2 matching 7 bases. The length of the CDR3 is 14 residues. Germline V gene lookup returns CDR1 LNHDA and CDR2 SQIVND (reference sequence). With V trimmed by 3 bases and J by 2 bases, 2 bases remained unmatched.

The V and J genes are TRBV18 and TRBJ2-5; D not certain. The germline CDR1 and CDR2 sequences are KGHSH and LQKENI. The ends were cut back, 4 bases at V and 9 bases at J, with 21 bases in the middle. The CDR3 runs to 15 residues. DNA of the CDR3: TGTGCCAGCTCACTCGAACGGAGTCCACCATTTCCCCAGTACTTC. Residues: CASSLERSPPFPQYF. The variable domain in full, with the rest retrieved from reference TRBV18 and TRBJ2-5, is NAGVMQNPRHLVRRRGQEARLRCSPMKGHSHVYWYRQLPEEGLKFMVYLQKENIIDESGMPKERFSAEFPKEGPSILRIQQVVRGDSAAYFCASSLERSPPFPQYFGPGTRLLVL.

This chain links TRBV6-1 with TRBJ1-6; D is possibly TRBD1 (5 bases). The length of the CDR3 is 17 residues. V was pared by 2 bases and J by 2 bases, with 13 bases between. CDR1 MNHNS and CDR2 SASEGT come from the germline V gene. The CDR3 reads CASSELGRIAYNSPLHF. The DNA for the CDR3 is TGTGCCAGCAGTGAATTGGGGCGGATTGCCTATAATTCACCCCTCCACTTT.

The chain couples TRBV11-2 to TRBJ2-1, with TRBD2 identical over 12 bases. The length of the CDR3 is 16 residues. The V gene's germline CDR1 is SGHAT and CDR2 FQNNGV. V lost 5 bases to trimming and J lost 7 bases; unmatched junction nucleotides: 9. CDR3 amino acids: CASSPELAGGRNEQFF. The CDR3 bases are TGTGCCAGCAGCCCGGAACTAGCGGGAGGCAGAAATGAGCAGTTCTTC.

This clone came up a few times. The chain recombines TRBV5-6 with TRBJ2-7; a possible D gene is TRBD2 (6 bases). Trimming shortened V by 0 bases and J by 9 bases, and 13 bases separated the two germline ends. The CDR3 has 13 amino acids. Germline CDR1 is SGHDT and CDR2 is YYEEEE. The CDR3 DNA follows: TGTGCCAGCAGCTTGGTGTCAGCGGAGGGGCAGTACTTC. This codes for CASSLVSAEGQYF.

Only a few counts were recorded for this clone. The CDR3 DNA reads as TGTGCCAGTAGCCCTAGCGGGGGTGGGTATACGCAGTATTTT. It specifies CASSPSGGGYTQYF. The chain recombines TRBV19 with TRBJ2-3; TRBD2 agrees at 10 bases. The trim removed 6 bases at V and 7 bases at J, leaving 7 bases unmatched. The germline V gene encodes CDR1 LNHDA and CDR2 SQIVND (reference sequence). The CDR3 runs to 14 residues.

This clone was seen only a few times. The chain carries TRBV2 and TRBJ2-7, with 10 bases fitting TRBD2. The CDR3 loop spans 15 amino acids. V lost 5 bases, J lost 7 bases, and 11 bases stayed unmatched. Germline CDR1 is SNHLY and CDR2 is FYNNEI. The CDR3 here is CASSQLAGPLGEQYF. The CDR3 DNA follows: TGTGCCAGCAGTCAACTAGCGGGGCCCCTCGGGGAGCAGTACTTC.

The J gene is TRBJ1-1, the V gene TRBV7-6, with 7 bases aligning to TRBD1. Per the germline V gene, CDR1 is SGHVS and CDR2 is FNYEAQ. V was clipped by 1 base and J by 8 bases; unmatched bases: 16. The CDR3 covers 17 residues. CDR3 DNA sequence: TGTGCCAGCAGCTTAGAGGGGCCAGGACAGGTGAATGGAGAAGCTTTCTTT. As protein: CASSLEGPGQVNGEAFF.

The V gene is TRBV19, the J gene TRBJ2-2; 14 bases align to TRBD2. The V gene's germline CDR1 is LNHDA and CDR2 SQIVND (reference sequence). The CDR3 extends over 15 amino acids. The J segment lost 12 bases and the V segment lost 8 bases, leaving 11 bases of the junction unmatched. CDR3 residues: CASFPGLAGVGQLFF. The CDR3 nucleotides read TGTGCCAGTTTTCCGGGACTAGCGGGGGTTGGGCAGCTGTTTTTT.

This clone was seen just once. The rearrangement joins TRBV7-9 to TRBJ1-1; TRBD1 is a possible D gene (5 bases). CDR3 length: 14 amino acids. Looked up from germline, CDR1 is SEHNR and CDR2 is FQNEAQ (reference sequence). Trimming cost V 5 bases and J 0 bases, with 10 bases left between them. CDR3 DNA sequence: TGTGCCAGCAGCAAGACAGCCATGAACACTGAAGCTTTCTTT. Its protein product is CASSKTAMNTEAFF.

In this sample, this clone turned up once. This chain links TRBV6-1 with TRBJ1-5; 7 bases match TRBD1. CDR1 is MNHNS, CDR2 SASEGT, per germline. The CDR3 contains 14 residues. V lost 6 bases, J lost 8 bases, and 10 bases stayed unmatched. The chain's CDR3 is CASSPGTVVEPQHF. CDR3 coding DNA: TGTGCCAGCAGCCCGGGGACAGTAGTTGAGCCCCAGCATTTT.

The rearrangement uses TRBV27 and TRBJ2-1, with 16 bases that match TRBD2. Unmatched junction bases numbered 7, after V lost 4 bases and J lost 4 bases. The CDR3 runs to 18 residues. Per germline, CDR1 MNHEY and CDR2 SMNVEV (reference sequence). CDR3 residues: CASSSGLAGGPGYNEQFF. The CDR3 region has the DNA TGTGCCAGCAGTTCGGGACTAGCGGGAGGGCCGGGATACAATGAGCAGTTCTTC.

A single count supports this clone. The genes are TRBV28 and TRBJ2-4; D may be TRBD2 (6 bases). The length of the CDR3 is 20 residues. The V gene lost 2 bases and the J gene lost 0 bases, with 23 bases spanning the gap. In germline, CDR1 is MDHEN, CDR2 SYDVKM. The CDR3 region has the DNA TGTGCCAGCAGTTTACGGGGGAAGGCCAGCCTTTTAATAGCCAAAAACATTCAGTACTTC. It specifies CASSLRGKASLLIAKNIQYF.

This sequence joins TRBV7-9 and TRBJ1-2, with 12 bases that match TRBD1. The CDR3 consists of 16 residues. Trimming removed 3 bases from V and 2 bases from J; junction bases left unmatched: 4. Germline loops: CDR1 SEHNR, CDR2 FQNEAQ (reference sequence). The CDR3 DNA reads as TGTGCCAGCAGCTTCCCGGGACAGGGGGCGAACTATGGCTACACCTTC. As protein: CASSFPGQGANYGYTF.

This chain uses TRBV30 with TRBJ1-6; 8 bases match TRBD1. Trimming removed 4 bases from V and 7 bases from J; junction bases left unmatched: 9. From germline, CDR1 is GTSNPN and CDR2 SVGIG (reference sequence). The CDR3 contains 15 residues. The CDR3 reads CAWTDGQGANSPLHF. Here the CDR3 DNA reads TGTGCCTGGACCGACGGACAGGGCGCGAATTCACCCCTCCACTTT.

This rearrangement joins TRBV30 to TRBJ1-1, with D possibly matching TRBD1 (6 bases). CDR3 length: 12 residues. The V end was cut by 5 bases, the J end by 10 bases, with 17 bases between. The germline V gene encodes CDR1 GTSNPN and CDR2 SVGIG (reference sequence). CDR3 protein: CAWAGTTARAFF. The CDR3, as DNA: TGTGCCTGGGCCGGGACAACGGCGAGAGCTTTCTTT.

This clone was detected only a few times. V and J are TRBV2 and TRBJ1-3, with D perhaps matching TRBD1 (6 bases). Trimming removed 5 bases at V and 0 bases at J, with 11 bases between. The germline V gene encodes CDR1 SNHLY and CDR2 FYNNEI. The CDR3 is made up of 15 amino acids. The DNA for the CDR3 is TGTGCCAGCAGTACGGACAGCTACTCTGGAAACACCATATATTTT. Encoded protein: CASSTDSYSGNTIYF. Full variable domain (rest looked up from reference TRBV2 and TRBJ1-3): EPEVTQTPSHQVTQMGQEVILRCVPISNHLYFYWYRQILGQKVEFLVSFYNNEISEKSEIFDDQFSVERPDGSNFTLKIRSTKLEDSAMYFCASSTDSYSGNTIYFGEGSWLTVV.

The chain recombines TRBV28 with TRBJ1-2; D is possibly TRBD1 (6 bases). V lost 3 bases, J lost 8 bases, and 16 bases lay in between. Germline values: CDR1 MDHEN, CDR2 SYDVKM. The CDR3 has 14 residues. CDR3 loop: CASSFIDRTGGYTF. The CDR3 nucleotides read TGTGCCAGCAGTTTTATTGACAGGACGGGGGGCTACACCTTC.

This clone was recorded only once. The chain is built from TRBV6-6 and TRBJ2-5; tentatively, D is TRBD2 (6 bases). The germline V and J ends were trimmed by 0 bases and 2 bases, with 7 bases remaining between them. The germline V gene encodes CDR1 MNHNY and CDR2 SVGAGI (reference sequence). The CDR3 length is 14 residues. The CDR3: CASSYSLAQETQYF. CDR3 bases: TGTGCCAGCAGTTACTCCCTAGCGCAAGAGACCCAGTACTTC.

This rearrangement joins TRBV6-1 to TRBJ1-4; TRBD1 aligns across 12 bases. With V trimmed by 4 bases and J by 8 bases, 2 bases remained unmatched. The length of the CDR3 is 14 residues. Germline CDR1 MNHNS, CDR2 SASEGT. The CDR3, as DNA: TGTGCCAGCAGTGGGGACAGGGGGCACGAAAAACTGTTTTTT. Residues: CASSGDRGHEKLFF.

This sequence joins TRBV27 and TRBJ1-2; 8 bases are a match to TRBD1. The CDR3 consists of 15 residues. V lost 0 bases and J lost 4; bases outside the gene matches: 4. Per the germline V gene, CDR1 is MNHEY and CDR2 is SMNVEV (reference sequence). Here the CDR3 reads CASSLSGTGSYGYTF. The CDR3 DNA sequence: TGTGCCAGCAGTTTATCAGGGACAGGTTCCTATGGCTACACCTTC.

This chain links TRBV5-1 with TRBJ1-2; TRBD1 aligns across 11 bases. Germline V gene sequence: CDR1 SGHRS, CDR2 YFSETQ. Trimming took 0 bases from V and 6 from J; bases not matched to a gene: 4. The CDR3 covers 15 residues. The CDR3 DNA reads as TGCGCCAGCAGCTTGGGGGACAGGGGGTACCATGGCTACACCTTC. This codes for CASSLGDRGYHGYTF.

Written as DNA, the CDR3 is TGCGCCAGCAGCCTAGGACAGGGGGGACAAGAGACCCAGTACTTC. Amino acid sequence: CASSLGQGGQETQYF. This sequence joins TRBV5-1 and TRBJ2-5, with 10 bases lining up with TRBD1. Germline V gene data show CDR1 as SGHRS and CDR2 as YFSETQ. CDR3 length: 15 amino acids. V shed 4 bases, J shed 2 bases, and the junction held 5 bases outside the gene matches.

J is TRBJ1-1 and V is TRBV29-1, with TRBD1 matching over 9 bases. With V trimmed by 1 base and J by 5 bases, 2 bases remained unmatched. CDR1 is SQVTM, CDR2 ANQGSEA, per germline. The CDR3 spans 13 residues. CDR3 in DNA: TGCAGCGTTGAAGTTGGGACAGGGACTGAAGCTTTCTTT. Encoded protein: CSVEVGTGTEAFF. The full variable domain, rest sourced from reference TRBV29-1 and TRBJ1-1, is SAVISQKPSRDICQRGTSLTIQCQVDSQVTMMFWYRQQPGQSLTLIATANQGSEATYESGFVIDKFPISRPNLTFSTLTVSNMSPEDSSIYLCSVEVGTGTEAFFGQGTRLTVV.

This clone was recorded only once. The chain joins TRBV9 to TRBJ2-1; 11 nucleotides match TRBD2. From germline, CDR1 is SGDLS and CDR2 YYNGEE. This CDR3 comprises 19 residues. The junction had 9 bases not matched to a gene; V was cut back by 0 bases and J by 1 base. The CDR3 is CASSVGLAGGSWSYNEQFF. CDR3 DNA: TGTGCCAGCAGCGTAGGTCTAGCGGGGGGATCGTGGTCCTACAATGAGCAGTTCTTC. Using reference TRBV9 and TRBJ2-1 for the parts outside the CDR3, the full variable domain is DSGVTQTPKHLITATGQRVTLRCSPRSGDLSVYWYQQSLDQGLQFLIQYYNGEERAKGNILERFSAQQFPDLHSELNLSSLELGDSALYFCASSVGLAGGSWSYNEQFFGPGTRLTVL.